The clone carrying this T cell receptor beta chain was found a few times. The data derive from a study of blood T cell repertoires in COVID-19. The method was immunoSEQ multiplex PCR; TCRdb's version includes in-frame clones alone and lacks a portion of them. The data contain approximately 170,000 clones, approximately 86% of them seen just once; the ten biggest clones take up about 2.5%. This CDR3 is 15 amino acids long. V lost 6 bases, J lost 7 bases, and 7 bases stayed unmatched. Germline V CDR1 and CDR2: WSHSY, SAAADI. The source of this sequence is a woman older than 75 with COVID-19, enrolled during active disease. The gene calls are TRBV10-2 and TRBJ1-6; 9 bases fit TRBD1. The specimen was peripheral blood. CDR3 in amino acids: CASRGQGGPNSPLHF. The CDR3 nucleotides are TGCGCCAGCAGGGGACAGGGAGGACCAAATTCACCCCTCCACTTT.